This is a list of T cell receptor beta chains from one sample in a study of CD8+CD57+ T cells in acquired aplastic anemia. MiXCR, run by TCRdb on the reads, gives a single entry per CDR3 protein. The sample shows 160,000 or so distinct CDR3 sequences, 71% of them seen only once. The sample was sorted CD4+, CD8+, or CD8+CD57+ T cells (not recorded which) from PBMCs. These receptors came from a human donor with aplastic anemia. Each CDR3 is given with its conserved first and last residue. The D gene is left open where the match is weak. Size is stated for part of the rows, as once, few or many counts, or as a class when the clone is expanded.

TRBJ1-1 TRBV29-1 . . TGCAGCGTTGAGACGGGGTTTGAAGCTTTCTTT CSVETGFEAFF
TRBJ2-2 TRBV20-1 . . TGCAGTGCTAGAGAGCCCGGGACTTTCGCCGGGGGGCTGTTTTTT CSAREPGTFAGGLFF
TRBJ1-6 TRBV5-1 . . TGCGCCAGCATTTCCGGGCCACCATTTGATTCACCCCTCCACTTT CASISGPPFDSPLHF
TRBJ1-2 TRBV19 . . TGTGCCAGTAGCCCCGCCGGGGACGGTCTCTATGGCTACACCTTC CASSPAGDGLYGYTF
TRBJ1-5 TRBV10-1 . . TGCGCCAGCGGACGGGGGAGCTCCTCGTCACTGCTGGCACAGCATTTT CASGRGSSSSLLAQHF
TRBJ2-7 TRBV11-2 once . TGTGCCAGCAGCGTTTCCCCCAACTACGAGCAGTACTTC CASSVSPNYEQYF
TRBJ1-4 TRBV3-2 . . TGTGCCAGCAGCCAGGGTTCGGCTAATGAAAAACTGTTTTTT CASSQGSANEKLFF
TRBJ2-7 TRBV24-1 few . TGTGCCACCAGTGATTCCGGGGGGCGATACGAGCAGTACTTC CATSDSGGRYEQYF
TRBJ2-5 TRBV10-3 . TRBD2 TGTGCCATCAGTGTATTGGGAAGCGGGGGCGCTAGGGAGACCCAGTACTTC CAISVLGSGGARETQYF
TRBJ1-1 TRBV5-1 . . TGCGCCAGCAGTGTTAACGGGGGCGATTCGACTGAAGCTTTCTTT CASSVNGGDSTEAFF
TRBJ2-7 TRBV7-8 . TRBD1 TGTGCCAGCAGCCACGGACAGGCTGCCTACGAGCAGTACTTC CASSHGQAAYEQYF
TRBJ1-1 TRBV5-1 once . TGCGCCAGCAGCTTCAGACTGCCTGCCACTGAAGCTTTCTTT CASSFRLPATEAFF
TRBJ2-7 TRBV5-1 . . TGCGCCAGCAGCTTGGCCCCCGACTACGAGCAGTACTTC CASSLAPDYEQYF
TRBJ2-3 TRBV24-1 . . TGTGCCACCAGTGACCCCATGGGGGGGGCGGATACGCAGTATTTT CATSDPMGGADTQYF
TRBJ2-5 TRBV2 few TRBD2 TGTGCCAGCAGGGGGCTAGCGGAAGAGACCCAGTACTTC CASRGLAEETQYF
TRBJ1-6 TRBV24-1 . . TGTGCCACATCGTCTTCATCGGAATATAATTCACCCCTCCACTTT CATSSSSEYNSPLHF
TRBJ1-6 TRBV20-1 . TRBD1 TGCAGTGCTCATGGACAGGGGGCAAAGTCACCCCTCCACTTT CSAHGQGAKSPLHF
TRBJ2-5 TRBV24-1 . TRBD2 TGTGCCACCAGTGATGAGACAGGGGCTAGCGGGAGCCTTGAGACCCAGTACTTC CATSDETGASGSLETQYF
TRBJ2-7 TRBV9 . . TGCGCCAGCAGCTTGGTGTCCGGGGGCGCCGCGAAGCAGTACTTC CASSLVSGGAAKQYF